This T cell receptor (beta chain) was identified during a study of post-analysis software for immune sequencing data. Whole-study context: The patients showed relapsing-remitting, secondary progressive and progressive-relapsing multiple sclerosis courses.

The CDR3 has 12 residues. V dropped 6 bases and J dropped 6 bases, with 14 bases sitting between them. The V gene's germline CDR1 is DFQATT and CDR2 SNEGSKA (reference sequence). This clonotype came up a few times. Its antigen remains unidentified. TCR beta cDNA libraries included unique molecular identifiers. The yield from roughly 1 to 10 million T cells was 500,000 or so cDNA molecules in total. One entry per CDR3 protein results from TCRdb running MiXCR on the PCR reads. The sample records about half a million distinct CDR3 sequences, roughly 34% being singletons. Findings and caveats of the study: In patients, TRBV5-6, TRBV5-1 and TRBV20-1 belonged to five or six TRBV segments found more frequently than in controls. For normalized Chao1 diversity, multiple sclerosis patients scored significantly lower than controls did. Under F measure analysis, samples from one preparation batch co-clustered strongly.

The rearrangement joins TRBV20-1 to TRBJ1-1; D not resolved. This clonotype originated in a girl under 18 with multiple sclerosis. The sequencing input was blood. CDR3 coding DNA: TGCAGTGCGGAAGGTAGGGCGGCTGAAGCTTTCTTT. This gives the protein CSAEGRAAEAFF.